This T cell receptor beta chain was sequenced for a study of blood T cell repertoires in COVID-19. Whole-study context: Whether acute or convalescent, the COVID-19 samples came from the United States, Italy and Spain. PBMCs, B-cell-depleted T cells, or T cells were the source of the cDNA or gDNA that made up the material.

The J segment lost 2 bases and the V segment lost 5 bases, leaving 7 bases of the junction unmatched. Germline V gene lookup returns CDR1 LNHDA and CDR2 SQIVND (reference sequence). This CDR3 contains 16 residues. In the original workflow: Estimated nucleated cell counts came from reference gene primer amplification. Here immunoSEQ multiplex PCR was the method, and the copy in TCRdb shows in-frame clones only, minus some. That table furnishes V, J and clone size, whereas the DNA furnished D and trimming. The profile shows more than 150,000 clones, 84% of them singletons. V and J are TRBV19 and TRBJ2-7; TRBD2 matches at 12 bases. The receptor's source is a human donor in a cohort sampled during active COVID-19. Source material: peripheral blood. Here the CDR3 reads CASSLKGLAGPYEQYF. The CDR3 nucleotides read TGTGCCAGTAGTCTAAAGGGACTAGCGGGTCCCTACGAGCAGTACTTC.